The entry below describes one T cell receptor (beta chain). The assay was immunoSEQ multiplex PCR, and TCRdb's table has in-frame clones only and misses some. Among 280,000 or so clones, about 87% were seen once, and the ten largest hold under 8%. This sample stems from a study of blood T cell repertoires in COVID-19. Study-level background: Sites across the United States, Italy and Spain contributed samples from acute and convalescent COVID-19.

The specimen sequenced was peripheral blood. The sequence derives from a woman in her 30s who had recovered from COVID-19.

The CDR3 here is CASRATGGIEKLFF. The CDR3 nucleotides are TGTGCCAGCAGGGCGACAGGGGGTATTGAAAAACTGTTTTTT. V usage is TRBV6-6 and J usage is TRBJ1-4; 9 bases agree with TRBD1. There are 14 residues in the CDR3. The trim removed 6 bases at V and 7 bases at J, leaving 6 bases unmatched. CDR1 MNHNY and CDR2 SVGAGI come from the germline V gene (reference sequence).